One and the same sample provided the 8 T cell receptor beta chains below, sequenced in a study of OX40 agonist ivuxolimab in advanced cancers. TCRdb's copy holds only in-frame clones and misses some; the assay was immunoSEQ multiplex PCR. Of some 50,000 clones in the sample, 83% were seen once. Specimen: CD4+ or CD8+ T cells sorted from blood, collected in a trial of the OX40 agonist ivuxolimab. The receptors were sampled from an adult with an advanced solid tumor such as melanoma, head and neck, liver or kidney cancer.

This chain uses TRBV18 with TRBJ1-2; TRBD1 agrees at 7 bases. Germline V gene data show CDR1 as KGHSH and CDR2 as LQKENI. V dropped 4 bases and J dropped 6; count of bases not matched to a gene: 8. This CDR3 is 14 amino acids long. The CDR3 coding sequence is TGTGCCAGCTCACGGACAGGTCAGAAAGATGGCTACACCTTC. It codes for CASSRTGQKDGYTF.

Regarding this clone: The same CDR3 can be traced to other DNA sequences in this sample. The V gene is TRBV5-1, the J gene TRBJ2-5; possibly TRBD1 or TRBD2 for D (6 bases each). The germline V gene encodes CDR1 SGHRS and CDR2 YFSETQ. V was trimmed by 0 bases and J by 2 bases, leaving 14 bases between them. There are 16 residues in the CDR3. CDR3 amino acids: CASSLAGGLVQETQYF. The DNA of the CDR3 is TGCGCCAGCAGCTTGGCCGGGGGCCTGGTACAAGAGACCCAGTACTTC.

This chain uses TRBV27 with TRBJ1-6; D is unresolved. Per the germline V gene, CDR1 is MNHEY and CDR2 is SMNVEV (reference sequence). The CDR3 is made up of 18 amino acids. Trimming left V 2 bases short and J 3 bases short, with 17 bases between. Here the CDR3 reads CASSLAPPGSDYNSPLHF. The CDR3 DNA reads as TGTGCCAGCAGTTTAGCCCCTCCCGGGTCGGACTATAATTCACCCCTCCACTTT.

The rearrangement links TRBV11-3 to TRBJ2-6, with TRBD1 identical over 7 bases. The germline V gene encodes CDR1 SGHNT and CDR2 YENEEA. CDR3 length equals 19 residues. V trimming: 1 base; J trimming: 0 bases; junction bases outside the gene matches: 9. CDR3 in DNA: TGTGCCAGCAGCTTAGGGGGTGGGGACAGTTTCTCTGGGGCCAACGTCCTGACTTTC. Amino acids: CASSLGGGDSFSGANVLTF.

This clone was found a few times. J is TRBJ1-2 and V is TRBV28; D remains ambiguous. CDR3 length: 14 amino acids. The germline V gene encodes CDR1 MDHEN and CDR2 SYDVKM. Trimming pared 4 bases from V and 3 bases from J, leaving 12 bases between. The CDR3 reads CASSYTGRHYGYTF. The CDR3 DNA reads as TGTGCCAGCAGTTATACGGGAAGGCACTATGGCTACACCTTC.

This clone was observed a handful of times. V and J are TRBV21-1 and TRBJ2-2. TRBV21-1 is noted as a pseudogene. The CDR3 runs 16 residues. CDR3 coding DNA: TGTGCCAGCAGCAAAGTGAAGAGGGGTTGGACCGGGGAGCTGTTTTTT. This sequence encodes CASSKVKRGWTGELFF.

The gene calls are TRBV7-2 and TRBJ1-4; D uncertain. Germline V CDR1 and CDR2: SGHTA, FQGNSA. The germline V and J ends were trimmed by 1 base and 0 bases, with 6 bases remaining between them. The CDR3 is made up of 15 amino acids. The CDR3 reads CASSLGASTNEKLFF. CDR3 nucleotide sequence: TGTGCCAGCAGCTTAGGTGCATCAACTAATGAAAAACTGTTTTTT.

This chain connects TRBV4-2 to TRBJ1-2; D uncertain. The CDR3 sequence is 12 residues long. The V and J ends lost 1 base and 8 bases respectively, with 8 bases between them. CDR1 and CDR2 from the germline V gene are LGHNA and YNFKEQ. The CDR3 sequence: CASSQGLSGYTF. The CDR3 DNA reads TGTGCCAGCAGCCAAGGCCTTTCCGGCTACACCTTC.